This TCR beta chain was recorded in a study of T cells in Graves' hyperthyroidism and ophthalmopathy. Study outcomes and limitations: Blood samples included most of the expanded thyroid clonotypes exceeding 0.001. The model foresaw ophthalmopathy a median 6.5 months prior to onset.

Germline V gene sequence: CDR1 SGHKS, CDR2 YYEKEE (reference sequence). Trimming cost V 1 base and J 1 base, with 14 bases left between them. This CDR3 is 16 amino acids long. Any patient presenting with uncontrolled infection, other autoimmune disease, pregnancy or lactation was left out. Extraction of PBMCs used 8.5 to 10 ml of fresh peripheral blood. This clonotype came up many times. The antigen is not known. The source material, RNA transcripts, was used to amplify TCR beta CDR3 regions. HTBI primers were the set used in a first-round RT-PCR of the TCR CDR3. MiXCR, applied by TCRdb to the multiplex PCR reads, yields one record per CDR3 protein. The sample holds more than 300,000 distinct CDR3 sequences, less than 20% seen once.

The gene calls are TRBV5-5 and TRBJ2-5; no definite D call. The receptor was derived from a young man with Graves' ophthalmopathy. The sample consisted of blood. The CDR3 DNA is TGTGCCAGCAGCTTGCTCCCTGAGACTCTCCAAGAGACCCAGTACTTC. As protein: CASSLLPETLQETQYF.